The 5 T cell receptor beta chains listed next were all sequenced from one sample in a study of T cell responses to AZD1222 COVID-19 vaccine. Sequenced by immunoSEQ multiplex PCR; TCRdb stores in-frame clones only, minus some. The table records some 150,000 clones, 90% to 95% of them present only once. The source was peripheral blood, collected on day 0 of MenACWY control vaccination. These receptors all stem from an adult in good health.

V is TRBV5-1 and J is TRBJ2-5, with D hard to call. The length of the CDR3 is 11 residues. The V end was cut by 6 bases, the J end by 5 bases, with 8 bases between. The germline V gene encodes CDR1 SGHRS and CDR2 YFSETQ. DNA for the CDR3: TGCGCCAGCACGACGGGTGAGACCCAGTACTTC. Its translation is CASTTGETQYF.

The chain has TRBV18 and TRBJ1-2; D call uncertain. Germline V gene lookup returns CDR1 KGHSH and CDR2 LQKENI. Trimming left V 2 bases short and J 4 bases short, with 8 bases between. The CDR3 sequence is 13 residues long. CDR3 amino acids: CASSPGGRYGYTF. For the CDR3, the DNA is TGTGCCAGCTCACCAGGAGGACGCTATGGCTACACCTTC. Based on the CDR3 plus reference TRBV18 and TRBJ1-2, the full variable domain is NAGVMQNPRHLVRRRGQEARLRCSPMKGHSHVYWYRQLPEEGLKFMVYLQKENIIDESGMPKERFSAEFPKEGPSILRIQQVVRGDSAAYFCASSPGGRYGYTFGSGTRLTVV.

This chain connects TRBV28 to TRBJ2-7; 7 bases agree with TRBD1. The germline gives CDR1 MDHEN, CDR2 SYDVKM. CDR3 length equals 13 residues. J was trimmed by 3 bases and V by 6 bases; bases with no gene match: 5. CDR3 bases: TGTGCCAGCAGCCCCGGGACAGACTACGAGCAGTACTTC. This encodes CASSPGTDYEQYF. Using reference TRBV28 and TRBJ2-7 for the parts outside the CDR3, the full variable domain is DVKVTQSSRYLVKRTGEKVFLECVQDMDHENMFWYRQDPGLGLRLIYFSYDVKMKEKGDIPEGYSVSREKKERFSLILESASTNQTSMYLCASSPGTDYEQYFGPGTRLTVT.

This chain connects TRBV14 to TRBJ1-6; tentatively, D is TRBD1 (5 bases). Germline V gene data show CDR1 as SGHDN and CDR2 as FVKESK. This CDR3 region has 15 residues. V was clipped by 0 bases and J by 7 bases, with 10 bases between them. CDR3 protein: CASSQDRVANSPLHF. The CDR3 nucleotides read TGTGCCAGCAGCCAAGACAGGGTGGCGAATTCACCCCTCCACTTT.

In DNA form, the CDR3 reads TGTGCCTGGAGTGTCGGGGGGACGGAAAAACTGTTTTTT. This codes for CAWSVGGTEKLFF. This chain links TRBV30 with TRBJ1-4, with D possibly being TRBD1 (5 bases). CDR1 GTSNPN and CDR2 SVGIG come from the germline V gene (reference sequence). The CDR3 length is 13 residues. The V end was cut by 0 bases, the J end by 8 bases, with 10 bases between. Combining the CDR3 with reference TRBV30 and TRBJ1-4 gives the whole variable domain SQTIHQWPATLVQPVGSPLSLECTVEGTSNPNLYWYRQAAGRGLQLLFYSVGIGQISSEVPQNLSASRPQDRQFILSSKKLLLSDSGFYLCAWSVGGTEKLFFGSGTQLSVL.